These 25 T cell receptor beta chains were sequenced from one sample in a study of IL-17A CD8 T cells in psoriatic arthritis synovium. The method was immunoSEQ multiplex PCR; TCRdb's version includes in-frame clones alone and lacks a portion of them. The sample consists of about 1,900 clones, roughly three quarters of them appearing once. The synovial fluid came from psoriatic arthritis joints with active inflammation. Sequencing input: memory CD8+ T cells from synovial fluid. Documented subset: bulk memory CD8+ T cells (CD45RA-CD27+/- and CD45RA+CD27-). Receptors originate from a human donor with psoriatic arthritis.

V usage is TRBV6-1 and J usage is TRBJ1-1, with 7 bases lining up with TRBD1. This CDR3 region has 16 residues. V was clipped by 2 bases and J by 6 bases; unmatched bases: 12. Germline CDR1 and CDR2: MNHNS and SASEGT. The CDR3 protein is CASSESSGQFRSEAFF. DNA of the CDR3: TGTGCCAGCAGTGAATCCTCGGGACAGTTTAGGTCTGAAGCTTTCTTT.

This clone is a singleton in its sample. The gene calls are TRBV10-3 and TRBJ2-5; 8 nucleotides match TRBD2. The V gene end was trimmed by 0 bases and the J gene end by 5 bases; junction bases not matched to a gene: 8. This CDR3 spans 16 amino acids. CDR1 is ENHRY, CDR2 SYGVKD, per germline. The CDR3 loop is CAISESNSGIVETQYF. CDR3 sequence (DNA): TGTGCCATCAGTGAGTCGAATAGCGGGATCGTGGAGACCCAGTACTTC.

The chain joins TRBV10-2 to TRBJ2-5; 8 nucleotides line up with TRBD1. Germline V lookup: CDR1 WSHSY, CDR2 SAAADI. V lost 7 bases and J lost 4; bases outside the gene matches: 8. This CDR3 has 14 amino acids. The CDR3, as DNA: TGCGCCAGCATGACAGGGGTAGGGTCAGAGACCCAGTACTTC. Residues: CASMTGVGSETQYF.

The rearrangement uses TRBV5-4 and TRBJ2-2, with D possibly matching TRBD2 (7 bases). V gave up 0 bases and J gave up 0 bases, with 9 bases separating them. Germline V gene lookup returns CDR1 SGHNT and CDR2 YYREEE (reference sequence). CDR3 size: 16 residues. CDR3 loop: CASSLEGGANTGELFF. DNA of the CDR3: TGTGCCAGCAGCTTGGAAGGGGGGGCGAACACCGGGGAGCTGTTTTTT.

This clone is large within its sample. J is TRBJ2-1 and V is TRBV19, with D hard to call. The CDR3 has 13 residues. V was cut by 3 bases and J by 10 bases, with 13 bases left in between. The germline CDR1 and CDR2 sequences are LNHDA and SQIVND (reference sequence). The CDR3 loop reads CASSMVFVSEQFF. The CDR3 region has the DNA TGTGCCAGTAGTATGGTTTTTGTTAGCGAGCAGTTCTTC.

The gene calls are TRBV19 and TRBJ1-1; the D gene is possibly TRBD1 (5 bases). The germline V and J ends were trimmed by 6 bases and 4 bases, with 15 bases remaining between them. The CDR3 sequence is 14 residues long. Per the germline V gene, CDR1 is LNHDA and CDR2 is SQIVND (reference sequence). The chain's CDR3 is CASSVFEGFTEAFF. CDR3 nucleotides: TGTGCCAGTAGCGTTTTCGAGGGGTTCACTGAAGCTTTCTTT.

The J gene is TRBJ2-7, the V gene TRBV27, with 7 bases that match TRBD2. The CDR3 runs to 15 residues. V dropped 3 bases and J dropped 1; count of bases not matched to a gene: 6. CDR1 and CDR2 (germline): MNHEY, SMNVEV (reference sequence). CDR3 region: CASSFYPGRSYEQYF. CDR3 DNA: TGTGCCAGCAGTTTTTACCCCGGGAGGTCCTACGAGCAGTACTTC.

The chain employs TRBV5-6 and TRBJ1-2; unclear D gene. With 5 bases removed from V and 2 bases from J, the gap between germline ends came to 16 bases. CDR1 SGHDT and CDR2 YYEEEE come from the germline V gene. This CDR3 has 15 amino acids. The CDR3 loop reads CASSFDEMGNYGYTF. CDR3 nucleotide sequence: TGTGCCAGCAGTTTCGATGAGATGGGAAACTATGGCTACACCTTC.

The chain combines TRBV5-6 with TRBJ1-2, with TRBD1 identical over 9 bases. The CDR3 spans 15 residues. Per germline, CDR1 SGHDT and CDR2 YYEEEE. V trimming: 0 bases; J trimming: 4 bases; junction bases outside the gene matches: 4. DNA for the CDR3: TGTGCCAGCAGCTTGGGACAGGGGGGAATCTATGGCTACACCTTC. It yields the protein CASSLGQGGIYGYTF.

The chain combines TRBV9 with TRBJ1-1; D is ambiguous. CDR3 length: 14 residues. Germline CDR1 and CDR2: SGDLS and YYNGEE. V was clipped by 3 bases and J by 1 base, with 10 bases between them. This CDR3 is CASSGRVGNTEAFF. CDR3 nucleotide sequence: TGTGCCAGCAGCGGAAGGGTGGGGAACACTGAAGCTTTCTTT. The whole variable domain, remainder taken from reference TRBV9 and TRBJ1-1, is DSGVTQTPKHLITATGQRVTLRCSPRSGDLSVYWYQQSLDQGLQFLIQYYNGEERAKGNILERFSAQQFPDLHSELNLSSLELGDSALYFCASSGRVGNTEAFFGQGTRLTVV.

This chain links TRBV6-6 with TRBJ2-4, with D possibly TRBD1 on 6 matching bases. Germline V lookup: CDR1 MNHNY, CDR2 SVGAGI (reference sequence). V lost 2 bases, J lost 1 base, and 9 bases lay in between. The CDR3 length is 15 residues. The CDR3 DNA is TGTGCCAGCAGTTACGCTACAGGGGCCAAAAACATTCAGTACTTC. This gives the protein CASSYATGAKNIQYF.

This clone showed up just once. V is TRBV19 and J is TRBJ2-1; 11 positions match TRBD1. The CDR3 extends over 17 amino acids. J lost 5 bases, V lost 5 bases, and 11 bases had no gene match. Germline V CDR1 and CDR2: LNHDA, SQIVND (reference sequence). The CDR3, as DNA: TGTGCCAGTAGTTATGGGACAGGGGGTTTAATTGACAATGAGCAGTTCTTC. Protein product: CASSYGTGGLIDNEQFF.

This clone has just one count. This rearrangement joins TRBV27 to TRBJ2-1, with 7 bases matching TRBD2. CDR1 MNHEY and CDR2 SMNVEV come from the germline V gene (reference sequence). With V trimmed by 2 bases and J by 8 bases, 3 bases remained unmatched. This CDR3 comprises 13 residues. The CDR3 here is CASSLGGVHEQFF. The CDR3 region has the DNA TGTGCCAGCAGTTTAGGGGGGGTCCATGAGCAGTTCTTC.

The V gene is TRBV27, the J gene TRBJ1-1; 8 bases are shared with TRBD1. Germline loops: CDR1 MNHEY, CDR2 SMNVEV (reference sequence). The CDR3 spans 14 residues. The junction had 5 bases not matched to a gene; V was cut back by 5 bases and J by 3 bases. In nucleotides, the CDR3 is TGTGCCAGCAGTCCCAGGGGGCTGGACACTGAAGCTTTCTTT. This sequence encodes CASSPRGLDTEAFF.

This chain connects TRBV18 to TRBJ2-2; no clear D. Germline V gene lookup returns CDR1 KGHSH and CDR2 LQKENI. V was shortened by 8 bases and J by 3 bases, with 10 bases between the two germline ends. This CDR3 contains 13 residues. Here the CDR3 reads CASPYGDTGELFF. CDR3 nucleotide sequence: TGTGCCAGCCCCTACGGCGACACCGGGGAGCTGTTTTTT.

The rearrangement joins TRBV7-9 to TRBJ2-1; 10 bases map to TRBD1. With V trimmed by 2 bases and J by 9 bases, 7 bases remained unmatched. CDR1 SEHNR and CDR2 FQNEAQ come from the germline V gene (reference sequence). The CDR3 is 15 residues long. The CDR3 region is CASSLRDRGFGEQFF. CDR3 bases: TGTGCCAGCAGCTTACGGGACAGGGGATTTGGTGAGCAGTTCTTC.

This clone was seen a single time. The J gene is TRBJ2-7, the V gene TRBV28; TRBD2 matches 7 bases. The CDR3 length is 15 residues. V lost 4 bases to trimming and J lost 0 bases; unmatched junction nucleotides: 6. The germline gives CDR1 MDHEN, CDR2 SYDVKM. CDR3 protein: CASSSRDYHSYEQYF. The CDR3 DNA follows: TGTGCCAGCAGTTCCCGGGACTATCACTCCTACGAGCAGTACTTC.

This clone occurred once. The rearrangement links TRBV4-3 to TRBJ2-4, with a tentative D call TRBD2 (6 bases). Germline CDR1 and CDR2: LGHNA and YSLEER. Trimming stripped 4 bases from V and 0 bases from J, with 13 bases between. The CDR3 spans 16 residues. The CDR3 protein is CASSPSAGLAKNIQYF. CDR3 coding DNA: TGCGCCAGCAGCCCCTCGGCGGGGCTAGCCAAAAACATTCAGTACTTC.

V and J are TRBV27 and TRBJ2-7; 12 nucleotides align to TRBD2. The CDR3 is 15 residues long. V was pared by 2 bases and J by 1 base, with 0 bases of the junction left unmatched. Germline V gene data show CDR1 as MNHEY and CDR2 as SMNVEV (reference sequence). The CDR3 coding sequence is TGTGCCAGCAGTTTACTAGCGGGAGGGTCCTACGAGCAGTACTTC. Protein: CASSLLAGGSYEQYF.

The V and J genes are TRBV5-5 and TRBJ2-1; possible D gene TRBD1, 5 bases. Between the trimmed V and J ends, which lost 5 bases and 10 bases, there was a span of 10 bases. The CDR3 consists of 11 residues. The germline V gene has CDR1 SGHKS and CDR2 YYEKEE (reference sequence). The CDR3 protein is CASRSAGEQFF. CDR3 nucleotides: TGTGCCAGCAGGTCAGCAGGGGAGCAGTTCTTC.

The table lists this clone with a count of one. The CDR3 DNA is TGTGCCCAAGGCAGATTCTACAATGAGCAGTTCTTC. Its translation: CAQGRFYNEQFF. The chain employs TRBV6-6 and TRBJ2-1; D is unresolved. From germline, CDR1 is MNHNY and CDR2 SVGAGI (reference sequence). The CDR3 loop spans 12 amino acids. The ends were cut back, 11 bases at V and 3 bases at J, with 11 bases in the middle.

The chain carries TRBV29-1 and TRBJ2-3, with D unclear. Germline assignment: CDR1 SQVTM and CDR2 ANQGSEA. CDR3 length: 14 amino acids. V lost 5 bases to trimming and J lost 6 bases, with 18 bases between them. CDR3 protein: CSVPANSFGDTQYF. CDR3 nucleotides: TGCAGCGTTCCTGCTAACTCTTTCGGCGATACGCAGTATTTT.

This clone has just a few counts. The chain couples TRBV7-8 to TRBJ2-7; 8 bases map to TRBD1. Germline assignment: CDR1 SGHVS and CDR2 FQNEAQ. The V and J ends lost 3 bases and 6 bases, in that order; junction bases with no gene match: 4. The CDR3 has 13 residues. The CDR3 region has the DNA TGTGCCAGCAGCTTTGACAGGGGCTCCGAGCAGTACTTC. Its protein is CASSFDRGSEQYF.

The chain is built from TRBV27 and TRBJ2-1; D is possibly TRBD2 (5 bases). With 6 bases removed from V and 7 bases from J, the gap between germline ends came to 16 bases. CDR1 and CDR2 (germline): MNHEY, SMNVEV (reference sequence). The CDR3 has 14 amino acids. This CDR3 is CASRSGWPGNEQFF. The CDR3, as DNA: TGTGCCAGCAGAAGCGGATGGCCTGGAAATGAGCAGTTCTTC.

The rearrangement links TRBV5-1 to TRBJ2-3, with D perhaps TRBD1 (6 bases). CDR1 is SGHRS and CDR2 is YFSETQ in the germline V gene. CDR3 length equals 13 residues. Trimming removed 3 bases from V and 4 bases from J, with 9 bases in between. The CDR3 here is CASSSQGSDTQYF. The CDR3, as DNA: TGCGCCAGCAGCTCACAGGGCTCAGATACGCAGTATTTT.